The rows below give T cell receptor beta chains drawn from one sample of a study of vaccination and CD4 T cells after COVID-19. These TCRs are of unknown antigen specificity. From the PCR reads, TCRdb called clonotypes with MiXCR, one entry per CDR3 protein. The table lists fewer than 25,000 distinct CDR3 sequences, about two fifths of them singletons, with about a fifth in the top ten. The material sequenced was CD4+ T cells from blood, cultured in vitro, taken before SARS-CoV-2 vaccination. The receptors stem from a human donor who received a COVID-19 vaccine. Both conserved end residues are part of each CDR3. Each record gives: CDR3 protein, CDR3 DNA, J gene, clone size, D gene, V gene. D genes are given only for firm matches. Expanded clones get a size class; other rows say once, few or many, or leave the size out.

CASSLRTGRKPYNSPLHF,TGTGCCAGCAGTTTACGGACAGGGAGGAAACCCTATAATTCACCCCTCCACTTT,TRBJ1-6,.,TRBD1,TRBV27
CASRATGGVGDTQYF,TGTGCCAGCAGGGCGACAGGGGGAGTTGGGGATACGCAGTATTTT,TRBJ2-3,.,TRBD1,TRBV6-1
CSARGEDPLAKNIQYF,TGCAGTGCTAGAGGGGAGGATCCTTTAGCCAAAAACATTCAGTACTTC,TRBJ2-4,few,.,TRBV20-1
CASKEGHMNTEAFF,TGTGCCAGCAAGGAGGGACACATGAACACTGAAGCTTTCTTT,TRBJ1-1,.,.,TRBV6-1
CASSFADNQPQHF,TGTGCCAGCAGTTTTGCAGACAATCAGCCCCAGCATTTT,TRBJ1-5,.,.,TRBV12-3/TRBV12-4
CSAAENTEAFF,TGCAGTGCGGCTGAGAACACTGAAGCTTTCTTT,TRBJ1-1,.,.,TRBV20-1
CATSDSGANVLTF,TGTGCCACCAGTGATTCTGGGGCCAACGTCCTGACTTTC,TRBJ2-6,.,.,TRBV24-1
CAWTGKETQYF,TGTGCCTGGACAGGGAAAGAGACCCAGTACTTC,TRBJ2-5,.,.,TRBV30
CASSLGTGGNTDTQYF,TGTGCCAGTTCCCTGGGGACAGGGGGAAACACAGATACGCAGTATTTT,TRBJ2-3,few,TRBD1,TRBV6-1
CASSRSLGEYYGYTF,TGTGCCAGCTCACGGTCGTTGGGGGAATACTATGGCTACACCTTC,TRBJ1-2,.,.,TRBV18
CASSLQGIGMGSYNSPLHF,TGTGCCAGCAGTTTACAGGGAATCGGGATGGGCTCCTATAATTCACCCCTCCACTTT,TRBJ1-6,few,.,TRBV27
CSAQDGDNEQFF,TGCAGTGCTCAAGACGGGGACAATGAGCAGTTCTTC,TRBJ2-1,.,.,TRBV20-1
CAIIESGANVLTF,TGTGCCATCATTGAGTCTGGGGCCAACGTCCTGACTTTC,TRBJ2-6,.,.,TRBV10-3